What follows describes a single TCR beta chain. A much larger clonotype is one base distant, so this may be a read error. The data derive from a study of glioma-infiltrating T cells. In germline, CDR1 is SGHTA, CDR2 FQGNSA. The CDR3 is 15 amino acids. V lost 5 bases and J lost 7, with 17 bases in between. TCR alpha and beta CDR3 regions were amplified from RNA using iRepertoire nested multiplex PCR. One entry per CDR3 protein results from TCRdb running MiXCR on the multiplex PCR reads. The sample lists roughly 100,000 distinct CDR3 sequences; 35% to 45% were seen once. Sample: glioma tissue, nonneoplastic brain tissue, or PBMCs (not recorded which). The clonotype comes from a human donor with low-grade glioma or glioblastoma, undergoing nonglioma brain surgery, or in good health (not recorded which). The chain carries TRBV7-2 and TRBJ2-2; D uncertain. In DNA form, the CDR3 reads TGTGCCAGCAGCCTCGTTAAGTGGGCTGGCGGGGAGCTGTTTTTT. Protein product: CASSLVKWAGGELFF.